The sample holds many counts of the clone carrying this T cell receptor (beta chain). Its antigen is unidentified. Joint extraction of RNA and DNA used roughly 20-33 mg of bulk tissue that was unsorted. The entry originates in a study of tumor-infiltrating lymphocytes in primary liver carcinoma. The wider study: Among the tumors, stages were T1-T3 N0M0 and sizes roughly 4.2 to 11 cm. Samples returned roughly 3.65 to 7.5 million productive TCRbeta reads, a yield that was similar across tissue types.

Study-level results: Relative to blood, tumors carried a significantly larger fraction of the repertoire in their top 250 clones (p = 0.039).

This CDR3 contains 15 residues. V was clipped by 3 bases and J by 5 bases, with 16 bases between them. CDR1 and CDR2 (germline): SGHAT, FQDESV (reference sequence). The authors made TCR beta cDNA from approximately 500 ng total RNA with a constant-region primer. Each TCR beta library was derived from three nested multiplex PCR rounds that employed slightly modified ARM-PCR. The two initial PCR rounds, 9 to 11 cycles each, used TRBV1-TRBV30 forward and C-beta reverse primers. Via MiXCR, TCRdb re-called the multiplex PCR reads, giving one row per CDR3 protein. The sample has 50,000 to 60,000 distinct CDR3 sequences; around 82% are singletons.

The specimen was liver tumor tissue from sampling region 5. As for subset: tumor region T5, tumor centre. The sequence was collected from a man aged 35 to 55 with primary liver carcinoma and hepatitis B virus infection. The rearrangement joins TRBV11-1 to TRBJ1-1; D is perhaps TRBD1 (6 bases). CDR3 region: CASSFGQTLGTEAFF. The CDR3 DNA is TGTGCCAGCAGCTTCGGACAGACCTTGGGGACTGAAGCTTTCTTT.